What follows are 11 T cell receptor beta chains derived from one specimen sequenced in a study of blood T cell repertoires in COVID-19 (dated by TCRdb to the early 2020s). Libraries were prepared through the immunoSEQ multiplex PCR assay. The source is immuneACCESS, and TCRdb retained only in-frame sequences with V and J called. Part of the clones is not carried over; for the studies checked, unresolved V genes explain less than half of this, and the remainder is unexplained. The sample table records 95,000 to 100,000 clones; 85% of these occur just once. The biggest ten clones account for 1.5% to 2% of the sample. Sample: peripheral blood. The origin of the receptors is a woman in her 70s with active or convalescent COVID-19.

This clone has more than one count but fewer than ten. The chain joins TRBV27 to TRBJ1-6; D may be TRBD1 (6 bases). The V gene lost 1 base and the J gene lost 7 bases, with 8 bases spanning the gap. Germline values: CDR1 MNHEY, CDR2 SMNVEV (reference sequence). This CDR3 region has 14 residues. The DNA for the CDR3 is TGTGCCAGCAGTTTATACAGGGTGAATTCACCCCTCCACTTT. It codes for CASSLYRVNSPLHF.

This clone was detected only once. The V and J genes are TRBV29-1 and TRBJ2-1, with 9 bases that match TRBD1. The CDR3 has 14 amino acids. The germline V gene has CDR1 SQVTM and CDR2 ANQGSEA. Trimming cost V 7 bases and J 8 bases; bases outside gene matches: 12. The CDR3 protein is CSAKPGQGAYEQFF. The CDR3 bases are TGCAGCGCAAAACCGGGACAGGGTGCGTATGAGCAGTTCTTC.

This clone is a singleton in its sample. J is TRBJ2-1 and V is TRBV6-4, with 11 nucleotides matching TRBD2. Germline loops: CDR1 MRHNA, CDR2 SNTAGT. V dropped 5 bases and J dropped 5; count of bases not matched to a gene: 5. This CDR3 is built from 15 residues. CDR3 in DNA: TGTGCCAGCAGTACCGGACTAGCGGGTAACAATGAGCAGTTCTTC. This sequence encodes CASSTGLAGNNEQFF.

The rearrangement joins TRBV3-1 (or the pseudogene TRBV3-2) to TRBJ1-4; TRBD1 might be the D (5 bases). The CDR3 is made up of 14 amino acids. Per the germline V gene, CDR1 is LGHDT and CDR2 is YNNKEL (reference sequence). V was clipped by 2 bases and J by 3 bases, with 7 bases between them. CDR3: CASSQRGPNEKLFF. Written as DNA, the CDR3 is TGTGCCAGCAGCCAAAGGGGTCCTAATGAAAAACTGTTTTTT.

V usage is TRBV28 and J usage is TRBJ2-2, with 8 bases aligning to TRBD2. This CDR3 is 17 amino acids long. V was clipped by 4 bases and J by 5 bases; unmatched bases: 12. Germline V gene sequence: CDR1 MDHEN, CDR2 SYDVKM. The CDR3 spells CASSSGLAGSPTGELFF. The CDR3 bases are TGTGCCAGCAGTTCCGGACTAGCAGGTTCCCCTACCGGGGAGCTGTTTTTT.

This clone was detected a few times. The chain combines TRBV30 with TRBJ1-4; D perhaps matches TRBD1 (5 bases). The germline CDR1 and CDR2 sequences are GTSNPN and SVGIG (reference sequence). This CDR3 has 13 amino acids. Trimming left V 5 bases short and J 7 bases short, with 14 bases between. The CDR3 coding sequence is TGTGCCTGGCAAGGGGAGGAGGGTGAAAAACTGTTTTTT. It yields the protein CAWQGEEGEKLFF. Based on the CDR3 plus reference TRBV30 and TRBJ1-4, the full variable domain is SQTIHQWPATLVQPVGSPLSLECTVEGTSNPNLYWYRQAAGRGLQLLFYSVGIGQISSEVPQNLSASRPQDRQFILSSKKLLLSDSGFYLCAWQGEEGEKLFFGSGTQLSVL.

This chain joins TRBV5-1 and TRBJ2-5; 11 bases are a match to TRBD2. This CDR3 is 15 amino acids long. Germline V gene sequence: CDR1 SGHRS, CDR2 YFSETQ. J gave up 5 bases and V 6 bases, and 9 bases lay outside the gene matches. The CDR3 is CASKDSGGAWETQYF. The DNA of the CDR3 is TGCGCCAGCAAGGATAGCGGGGGGGCCTGGGAGACCCAGTACTTC.

The rearrangement links TRBV15 to TRBJ1-4, with TRBD1 identical over 8 bases. The CDR3 consists of 15 residues. Germline V gene lookup returns CDR1 LNHNV and CDR2 YYDKDF (reference sequence). The V gene end was trimmed by 0 bases and the J gene end by 8 bases; junction bases not matched to a gene: 5. CDR3 sequence reads: CATSRDRTGGEKLFF. CDR3 sequence (DNA): TGTGCCACCAGCAGAGATCGTACAGGGGGAGAAAAACTGTTTTTT.

The table lists this clone with a count of one. V gene TRBV30 combines with J gene TRBJ2-7; possibly TRBD1 for D (5 bases). The CDR3 consists of 12 residues. V lost 0 bases to trimming and J lost 6 bases, with 9 bases between them. Germline-derived CDR1 and CDR2 are GTSNPN and SVGIG (reference sequence). CDR3 DNA: TGTGCCTGGAGTGTTTTGGGGCTCGAGCAGTACTTC. This encodes CAWSVLGLEQYF.

This rearrangement joins TRBV7-9 to TRBJ1-6; D not certain. The germline V and J ends were trimmed by 5 bases and 13 bases, with 15 bases remaining between them. The CDR3 runs to 13 residues. Germline lookup yields CDR1 SEHNR and CDR2 FQNEAQ (reference sequence). The CDR3 spells CASSPSVRSPLHF. For the CDR3, the DNA is TGTGCCAGCAGCCCCAGTGTCCGGAGCCCCCTCCACTTT.

The CDR3, as DNA: TGTGCCAGCAGCGTGGACAGGGAGACCTACGAGCAGTACTTC. Protein sequence: CASSVDRETYEQYF. J is TRBJ2-7 and V is TRBV5-6; 8 bases fit TRBD1. V dropped 4 bases and J dropped 2; count of bases not matched to a gene: 5. Per the germline V gene, CDR1 is SGHDT and CDR2 is YYEEEE. The CDR3 extends over 14 amino acids.